This T cell receptor (beta chain) was recorded in a study of OX40 agonist ivuxolimab in advanced cancers. Across the study: With ivuxolimab, an agonistic anti-OX40 (CD134) antibody, patients were treated. Study results and caveats: There were, on average, more expanded clones in CD8+ T cells than in CD4+.

Blood got drawn at baseline, again on cycle 4 day 1, and then on cycle 7 day 1. A few counts support this clone. The antigen is not known. The repertoire was sequenced with immunoSEQ multiplex PCR; TCRdb's copy has only in-frame clones and lacks some. The sample records tens of thousands of clones, 85% to 90% being singletons. The sequencing used CD4+ or CD8+ T cells sorted from blood, collected in a trial of the OX40 agonist ivuxolimab. The TCR sequence derives from an adult with an advanced solid tumor such as melanoma, head and neck, liver or kidney cancer.

For the CDR3, the DNA is TGTGCCAGCAGTTATAGGGCAGCCTCCTCCTACGAGCAGTACTTC. This translates into CASSYRAASSYEQYF. The chain combines TRBV6-5 with TRBJ2-7; D ambiguous. CDR1 MNHEY and CDR2 SVGAGI come from the germline V gene. Trimming took 3 bases from V and 0 from J, leaving 12 bases between them. This CDR3 is built from 15 residues.